This is a list of T cell receptor beta chains from one sample in a study of blood T cell repertoires in COVID-19. This table comes from immunoSEQ multiplex PCR, and its TCRdb copy is limited to in-frame clones, with some not included. The data contain about 670,000 clones, about nine tenths of them seen just once; the ten biggest clones take up more than 0.25%. Sequenced material: peripheral blood. Source of these receptors: a young woman with acute or convalescent COVID-19. CDR3s include the opening cysteine and the closing phenylalanine or tryptophan. The D gene is left open where the match is weak. Rows may omit the clone size; those that give it use once, few, many or a size class.

-	TRBV5-1	TRBJ2-7	-	CASSLSGITYEQYF	TGCGCCAGCAGCTTGTCGGGTATTACCTACGAGCAGTACTTC
-	TRBV25-1	TRBJ1-2	-	CASSENRELNYGYTF	TGTGCCAGCAGTGAGAACAGAGAGCTTAACTATGGCTACACCTTC
-	TRBV4-1	TRBJ1-4	-	CASSQDSGGEGEKLFF	TGCGCCAGCAGCCAAGATTCGGGGGGCGAGGGCGAAAAACTGTTTTTT
-	TRBV2	TRBJ1-4	TRBD1	CASSRSTGDEKLFF	TGTGCCAGCAGCCGGTCAACAGGGGATGAAAAACTGTTTTTT
-	TRBV9	TRBJ2-7	-	CASSPWGDEQYF	TGTGCCAGCAGCCCCTGGGGGGACGAGCAGTACTTC
-	TRBV4-1	TRBJ1-1	TRBD1	CASSHTAGQGEAFF	TGCGCCAGCAGCCACACCGCCGGACAGGGCGAAGCTTTCTTT
-	TRBV5-5	TRBJ1-4	-	CASSLGWQFEKLFF	TGTGCCAGCAGCTTGGGTTGGCAGTTTGAAAAACTGTTTTTT
-	TRBV4-1	TRBJ1-1	TRBD1	CASSQERDRRGPFF	TGCGCCAGCAGCCAAGAGAGGGACAGGAGAGGGCCTTTCTTT
-	TRBV2	TRBJ2-7	-	CASSEGGGLDEQYF	TGTGCCAGCAGTGAAGGCGGAGGGTTAGACGAGCAGTACTTC
-	TRBV4-1	TRBJ1-2	-	CASSQEVRYGYTF	TGCGCCAGCAGCCAAGAGGTCAGATATGGCTACACCTTC
-	TRBV6-1	TRBJ1-1	-	CASSDDFMNTEAFF	TGTGCCAGCAGTGACGACTTTATGAACACTGAAGCTTTCTTT
-	TRBV12-3/TRBV12-4	TRBJ2-3	-	CASSPSTADTQYF	TGTGCCAGCAGTCCCTCTACCGCAGATACGCAGTATTTT
-	TRBV3-1/TRBV3-2	TRBJ2-5	-	CASSLLRGSGGETQYF	TGTGCCAGCAGCCTCCTCCGGGGTAGCGGAGGGGAGACCCAGTACTTC
once	TRBV15	TRBJ1-3	-	CATSRGQLVSGNTIYF	TGTGCCACCAGCAGAGGACAGTTGGTCTCTGGAAACACCATATATTTT
once	TRBV12-3/TRBV12-4	TRBJ2-5	-	CASSEQGETQYF	TGTGCCAGCAGCGAACAGGGCGAGACCCAGTACTTC
-	TRBV29-1	TRBJ1-1	-	CSVEPSMRNTEAFF	TGCAGCGTTGAACCGTCAATGAGGAACACTGAAGCTTTCTTT
-	TRBV5-1	TRBJ2-5	-	CASSLEGYQETQYF	TGCGCCAGCAGCTTGGAGGGGTACCAAGAGACCCAGTACTTC
once	TRBV4-1	TRBJ1-5	-	CASSQESTINQPQHF	TGCGCCAGCAGCCAAGAATCCACTATAAATCAGCCCCAGCATTTT
-	TRBV9	TRBJ1-6	-	CASSGGGNSYNSPLHF	TGTGCCAGCAGCGGTGGGGGGAACTCCTATAATTCACCCCTCCACTTT
-	TRBV5-6	TRBJ1-1	TRBD1	CASSFGTGGRTEAFF	TGTGCCAGCAGCTTTGGGACAGGGGGGCGTACTGAAGCTTTCTTT
-	TRBV21-1	TRBJ2-5	-	CASSKERTGGASKTQYF	TGTGCCAGCAGCAAAGAGAGGACAGGGGGCGCTTCAAAGACCCAGTACTTC
-	TRBV11-2	TRBJ2-6	TRBD1	CASSSRATGGVSGANVLTF	TGTGCCAGCAGCTCTAGGGCGACAGGGGGTGTTTCTGGGGCCAACGTCCTGACTTTC
-	TRBV7-7	TRBJ2-7	-	CASSSGDKPYEQYF	TGTGCCAGCAGCTCCGGGGACAAACCCTACGAGCAGTACTTC
-	TRBV4-2	TRBJ2-3	TRBD2	CASSQERTSGGAPDTQYF	TGTGCCAGCAGCCAAGAAAGGACTAGCGGGGGGGCCCCAGATACGCAGTATTTT
-	TRBV2	TRBJ1-1	TRBD1	CASSEEGTGAVTEAFF	TGTGCCAGCAGTGAAGAGGGGACAGGGGCGGTAACTGAAGCTTTCTTT
-	TRBV9	TRBJ2-3	TRBD2	CASSVGTSGGTQWNTQYF	TGTGCCAGCAGCGTAGGGACTAGCGGGGGTACCCAGTGGAATACGCAGTATTTT
-	TRBV6-5	TRBJ1-2	TRBD1	CASGTDYGYTF	TGTGCCAGCGGGACAGACTATGGCTACACCTTC
-	TRBV2	TRBJ2-3	-	CASSGGGRGDSDTQYF	TGTGCCAGCAGTGGAGGCGGCAGGGGGGACTCAGATACGCAGTATTTT
-	TRBV24-1	TRBJ1-5	-	CATSDYRGEGGNQPQHF	TGTGCCACCAGTGACTACCGGGGAGAGGGGGGCAATCAGCCCCAGCATTTT
-	TRBV27	TRBJ1-5	-	CASSLFAAASNQPQHF	TGTGCCAGCAGTTTATTTGCGGCCGCAAGCAATCAGCCCCAGCATTTT
-	TRBV4-1	TRBJ1-5	-	CASSQGGGLEKYQPQHF	TGCGCCAGCAGCCAAGGGGGGGGCCTGGAAAAATATCAGCCCCAGCATTTT
-	TRBV6-5	TRBJ2-7	-	CASSPTQGVGQYF	TGTGCCAGCAGCCCCACTCAAGGGGTGGGGCAGTACTTC
-	TRBV3-1/TRBV3-2	TRBJ1-3	-	CASSQASGVYGNTIYF	TGTGCCAGCAGCCAAGCGTCAGGGGTCTATGGAAACACCATATATTTT
-	TRBV5-1	TRBJ1-5	TRBD1	CASSLGQGSSNQPQHF	TGCGCCAGCAGCTTGGGACAGGGTAGTAGCAATCAGCCCCAGCATTTT
-	TRBV11-2	TRBJ2-5	-	CASTLGPGSQETQYF	TGTGCCAGCACCCTCGGACCGGGGTCCCAAGAGACCCAGTACTTC
-	TRBV7-3	TRBJ1-1	-	CASSLMGGSGTEAFF	TGTGCCAGCAGCTTAATGGGGGGTTCCGGCACTGAAGCTTTCTTT
once	TRBV9	TRBJ2-2	TRBD2	CASSGWTRISDGGELFF	TGTGCCAGCAGCGGGTGGACTAGAATTTCGGATGGCGGGGAGCTGTTTTTT
-	TRBV29-1	TRBJ1-2	-	CSVGGAEINYGYTF	TGCAGCGTTGGCGGGGCTGAGATTAACTATGGCTACACCTTC
-	TRBV5-1	TRBJ2-7	-	CASSFSSPLQVWEQYF	TGCGCCAGCAGCTTCTCGTCCCCCTTACAGGTCTGGGAGCAGTACTTC
few	TRBV5-1	TRBJ2-3	TRBD1	CASSLRQGEDTQYF	TGCGCCAGCAGCTTAAGACAGGGGGAAGATACGCAGTATTTT
-	TRBV7-2	TRBJ1-5	-	CASSFDSSNQPQHF	TGTGCCAGCAGCTTCGACAGTAGCAATCAGCCCCAGCATTTT
-	TRBV19	TRBJ2-1	-	CASSAETSGGWDEQFF	TGTGCCAGTAGTGCCGAAACTAGTGGGGGGTGGGATGAGCAGTTCTTC
-	TRBV2	TRBJ2-3	TRBD1	CASSFGFTGVGFSTDTQYF	TGTGCCAGCAGTTTCGGCTTTACAGGGGTGGGGTTTAGCACAGATACGCAGTATTTT